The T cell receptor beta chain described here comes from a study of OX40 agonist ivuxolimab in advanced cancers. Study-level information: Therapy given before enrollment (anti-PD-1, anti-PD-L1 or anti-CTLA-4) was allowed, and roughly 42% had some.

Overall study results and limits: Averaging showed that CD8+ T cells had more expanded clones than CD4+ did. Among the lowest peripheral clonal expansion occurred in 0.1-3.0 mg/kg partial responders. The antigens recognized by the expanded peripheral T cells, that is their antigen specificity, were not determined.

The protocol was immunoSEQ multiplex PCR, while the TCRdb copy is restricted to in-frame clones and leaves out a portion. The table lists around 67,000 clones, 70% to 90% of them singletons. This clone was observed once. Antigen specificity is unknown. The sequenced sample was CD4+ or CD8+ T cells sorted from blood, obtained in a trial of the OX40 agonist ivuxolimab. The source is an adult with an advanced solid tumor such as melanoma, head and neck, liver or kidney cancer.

DNA for the CDR3: TGTGCCAGCAGTTCTGTCGGGGGCAGGGCCTACGAGCAGTACTTC. It is translated as CASSSVGGRAYEQYF. The chain recombines TRBV28 with TRBJ2-7; perhaps D is TRBD1 or TRBD2 (6 bases each). Per the germline V gene, CDR1 is MDHEN and CDR2 is SYDVKM. The CDR3 loop spans 15 amino acids. Trimming shortened V by 4 bases and J by 2 bases, and 15 bases separated the two germline ends. The entire variable domain, with the rest obtained from reference TRBV28 and TRBJ2-7, is as follows: DVKVTQSSRYLVKRTGEKVFLECVQDMDHENMFWYRQDPGLGLRLIYFSYDVKMKEKGDIPEGYSVSREKKERFSLILESASTNQTSMYLCASSSVGGRAYEQYFGPGTRLTVT.